This T cell receptor beta chain comes out of a study of neurological immune-mediated disorders. On this clonotype: What it recognizes is unknown. At one end, the junction sequence differs from germline, possibly due to a read error.

Points from the study as a whole: The greatest TCR clonal expansion occurred in HTLV-1-associated myelopathy and the least in multiple sclerosis, which fell below healthy controls.

Germline CDR1 and CDR2: SGHRS and YFSETQ. The CDR3 is 14 residues long. Described time point: longitudinal time-point 2. Unsorted libraries were generated from 2 million PBMCs held at -80 degrees C. The cDNA was synthesized by means of template-switch 5'RACE, which was carried out with 10-nucleotide random UMIs. TCRdb fed the 5' RACE reads into MiXCR, producing one record per CDR3 protein. The sample holds some 100,000 distinct CDR3 sequences, around 13% seen once. Sequences were obtained from PBMCs. The receptor was derived from a female donor with HTLV-1-associated myelopathy (HAM/TSP). J is TRBJ1-5 and V is TRBV5-1; tentative D call: TRBD1 (5 bases). The CDR3 spells CASSLEGEQSAPAF. The CDR3 nucleotides read TGCGCCAGCAGCCTGGAAGGGGAGCAATCAGCCCCAGCATTT.